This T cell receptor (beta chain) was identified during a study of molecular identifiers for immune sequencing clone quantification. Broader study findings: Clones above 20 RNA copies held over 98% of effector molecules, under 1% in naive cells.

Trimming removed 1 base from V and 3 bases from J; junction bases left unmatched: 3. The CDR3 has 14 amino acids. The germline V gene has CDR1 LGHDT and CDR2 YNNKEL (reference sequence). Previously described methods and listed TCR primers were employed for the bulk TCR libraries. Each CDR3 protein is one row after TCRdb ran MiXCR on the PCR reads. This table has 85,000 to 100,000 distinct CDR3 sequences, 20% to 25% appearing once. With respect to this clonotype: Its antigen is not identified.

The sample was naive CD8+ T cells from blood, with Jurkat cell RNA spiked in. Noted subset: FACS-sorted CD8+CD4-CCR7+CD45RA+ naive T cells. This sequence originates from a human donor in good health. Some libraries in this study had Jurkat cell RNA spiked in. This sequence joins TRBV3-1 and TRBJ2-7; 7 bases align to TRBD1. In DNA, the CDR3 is TGTGCCAGCAGCCAAGCCGACAGGGTCTACGAGCAGTACTTC. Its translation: CASSQADRVYEQYF.